The entry below describes one TCR beta chain. The data were obtained in a study of blood T cell repertoires in COVID-19. About the study: COVID-19 samples collected from the United States, Italy and Spain covered acute and convalescent phases. From T cells, B-cell-depleted T cells, or PBMCs came the material, which was cDNA or gDNA.

V gave up 6 bases and J gave up 3 bases; unmatched junction bases: 6. Germline V gene sequence: CDR1 MNHEY, CDR2 SVGAGI. This CDR3 comprises 14 residues. Data came from immunoSEQ multiplex PCR; TCRdb stores just in-frame clones and leaves some out. The data hold 380,000 or so clones, with roughly 90% observed a single time. The sequenced sample was PBMCs or T cells enriched from blood (not recorded which). The TCR sequence derives from a woman in her 30s with acute COVID-19. The chain recombines TRBV6-5 with TRBJ2-5; 8 bases map to TRBD2. Here the CDR3 DNA reads TGTGCCAGCAGCCCCAGGCGGGGGGAAGAGACCCAGTACTTC. Translation: CASSPRRGEETQYF.